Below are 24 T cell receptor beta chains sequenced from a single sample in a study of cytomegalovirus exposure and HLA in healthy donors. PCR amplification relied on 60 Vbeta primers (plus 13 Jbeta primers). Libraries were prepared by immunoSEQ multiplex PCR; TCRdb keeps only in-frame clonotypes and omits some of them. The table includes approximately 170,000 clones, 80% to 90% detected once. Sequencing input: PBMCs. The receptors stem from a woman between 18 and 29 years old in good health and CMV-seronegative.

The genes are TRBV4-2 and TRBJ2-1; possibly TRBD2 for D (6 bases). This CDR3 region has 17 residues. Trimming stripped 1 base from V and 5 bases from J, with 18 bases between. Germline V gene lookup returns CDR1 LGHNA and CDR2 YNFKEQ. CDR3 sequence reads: CASSQGRDLGRNNEQFF. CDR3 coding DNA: TGTGCCAGCAGCCAAGGCCGGGACTTAGGTCGGAACAATGAGCAGTTCTTC.

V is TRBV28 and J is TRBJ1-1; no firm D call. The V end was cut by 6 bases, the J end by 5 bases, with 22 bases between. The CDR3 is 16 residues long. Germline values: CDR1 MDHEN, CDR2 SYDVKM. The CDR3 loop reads CASRRERGGIGTEAFF. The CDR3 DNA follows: TGTGCCAGCAGAAGGGAGCGAGGTGGGATTGGTACTGAAGCTTTCTTT.

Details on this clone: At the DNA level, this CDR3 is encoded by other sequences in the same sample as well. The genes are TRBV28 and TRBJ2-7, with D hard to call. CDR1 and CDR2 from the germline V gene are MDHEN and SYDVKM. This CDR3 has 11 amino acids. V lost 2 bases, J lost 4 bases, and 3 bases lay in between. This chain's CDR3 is CASSLQYEQYF. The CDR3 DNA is TGTGCCAGCAGTTTACAATACGAGCAGTACTTC.

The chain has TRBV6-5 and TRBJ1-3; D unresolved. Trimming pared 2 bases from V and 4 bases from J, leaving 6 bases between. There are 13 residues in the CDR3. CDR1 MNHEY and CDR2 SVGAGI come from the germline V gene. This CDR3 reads CASSYTTGNTIYF. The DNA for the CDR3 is TGTGCCAGCAGTTACACTACGGGAAACACCATATATTTT.

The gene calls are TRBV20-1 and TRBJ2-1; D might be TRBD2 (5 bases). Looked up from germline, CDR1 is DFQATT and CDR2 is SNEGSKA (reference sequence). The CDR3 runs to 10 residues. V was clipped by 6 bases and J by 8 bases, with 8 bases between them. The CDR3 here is CSAVRDEQFF. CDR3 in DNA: TGCAGTGCGGTGAGGGATGAGCAGTTCTTC.

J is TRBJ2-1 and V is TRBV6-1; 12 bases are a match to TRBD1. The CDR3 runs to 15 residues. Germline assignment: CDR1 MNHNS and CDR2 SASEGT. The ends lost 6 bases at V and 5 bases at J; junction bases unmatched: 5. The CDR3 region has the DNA TGTGCCAGCAGAGCCGGGACAGGGGGCAACAATGAGCAGTTCTTC. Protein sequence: CASRAGTGGNNEQFF.

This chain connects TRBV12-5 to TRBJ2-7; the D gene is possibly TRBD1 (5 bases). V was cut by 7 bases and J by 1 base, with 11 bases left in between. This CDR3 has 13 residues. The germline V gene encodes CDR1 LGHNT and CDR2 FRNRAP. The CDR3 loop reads CASVGDISYEQYF. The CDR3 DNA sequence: TGTGCTAGTGTAGGGGATATTTCCTACGAGCAGTACTTC. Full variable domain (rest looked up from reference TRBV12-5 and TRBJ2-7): DARVTQTPRHKVTEMGQEVTMRCQPILGHNTVFWYRQTMMQGLELLAYFRNRAPLDDSGMPKDRFSAEMPDATLATLKIQPSEPRDSAVYFCASVGDISYEQYFGPGTRLTVT.

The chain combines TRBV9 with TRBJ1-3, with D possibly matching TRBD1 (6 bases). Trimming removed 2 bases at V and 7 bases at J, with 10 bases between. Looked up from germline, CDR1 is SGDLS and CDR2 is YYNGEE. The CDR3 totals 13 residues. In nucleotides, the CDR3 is TGTGCCAGCAGCGTCGATCAGGGGAACACCATATATTTT. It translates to CASSVDQGNTIYF.

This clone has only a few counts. As DNA, the CDR3 is TGTGCCAGTAGCGGGGGACAGTACCAAGAGACCCAGTACTTC. This gives the protein CASSGGQYQETQYF. J is TRBJ2-5 and V is TRBV19, with D possibly matching TRBD1 (7 bases). CDR3 length equals 14 residues. Trimming removed 6 bases at V and 0 bases at J, with 11 bases between. In germline, CDR1 is LNHDA, CDR2 SQIVND (reference sequence).

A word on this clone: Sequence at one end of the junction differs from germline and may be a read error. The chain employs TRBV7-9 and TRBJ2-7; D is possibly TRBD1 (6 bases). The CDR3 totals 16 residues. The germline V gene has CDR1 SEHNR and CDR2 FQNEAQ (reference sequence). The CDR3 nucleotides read TGTTCCAGCAGCTCCCATGGCACGGCAGGGGAATACGAGCAGTACTTC. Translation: CSSSSHGTAGEYEQYF.

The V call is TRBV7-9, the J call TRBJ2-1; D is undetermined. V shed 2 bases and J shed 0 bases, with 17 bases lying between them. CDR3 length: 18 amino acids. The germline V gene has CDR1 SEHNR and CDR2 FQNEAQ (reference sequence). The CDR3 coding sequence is TGTGCCAGCAGCTTAATCCCCCGCCCAGTCCGCTCCTACAATGAGCAGTTCTTC. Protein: CASSLIPRPVRSYNEQFF.

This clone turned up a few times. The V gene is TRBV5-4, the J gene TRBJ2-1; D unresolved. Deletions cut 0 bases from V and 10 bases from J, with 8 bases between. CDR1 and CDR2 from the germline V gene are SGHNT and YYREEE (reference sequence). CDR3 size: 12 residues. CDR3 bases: TGTGCCAGCAGCTTGGATAGTGAGGAGCAGTTCTTC. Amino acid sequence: CASSLDSEEQFF. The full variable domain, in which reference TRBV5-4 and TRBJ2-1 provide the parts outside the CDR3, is ETGVTQSPTHLIKTRGQQVTLRCSSQSGHNTVSWYQQALGQGPQFIFQYYREEENGRGNFPPRFSGLQFPNYSSELNVNALELDDSALYLCASSLDSEEQFFGPGTRLTVL.

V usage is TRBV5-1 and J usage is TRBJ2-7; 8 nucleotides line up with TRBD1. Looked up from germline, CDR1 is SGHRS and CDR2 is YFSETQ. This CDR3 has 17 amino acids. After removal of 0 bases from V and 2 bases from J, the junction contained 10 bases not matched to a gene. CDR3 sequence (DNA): TGCGCCAGCAGCTTGGCCCCCACAGGGGGTGGGGCCTACGAGCAGTACTTC. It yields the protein CASSLAPTGGGAYEQYF.

CDR3 sequence (DNA): TGTGCCATCAGGGGGGAGGGAGGCACTGAAGCTTTCTTT. Encoded protein: CAIRGEGGTEAFF. V and J are TRBV10-3 and TRBJ1-1; D possibly corresponds to TRBD1 (5 bases). V was cut by 6 bases and J by 4 bases, with 12 bases left in between. CDR1 is ENHRY and CDR2 is SYGVKD in the germline V gene. The CDR3 length is 13 residues.

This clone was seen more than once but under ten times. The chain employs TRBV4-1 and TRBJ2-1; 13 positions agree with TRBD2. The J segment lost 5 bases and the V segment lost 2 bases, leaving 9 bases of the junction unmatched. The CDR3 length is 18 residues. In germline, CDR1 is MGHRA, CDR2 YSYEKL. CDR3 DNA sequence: TGCGCCAGCAGCCAACGCAGTCATGGGACTAGCGGGGACAATGAGCAGTTCTTC. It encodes CASSQRSHGTSGDNEQFF.

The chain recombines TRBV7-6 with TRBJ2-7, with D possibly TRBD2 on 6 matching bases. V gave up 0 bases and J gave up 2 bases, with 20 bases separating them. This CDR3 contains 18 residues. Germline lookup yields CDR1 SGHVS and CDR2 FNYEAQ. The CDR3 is CASSLAVWGSGSTYEQYF. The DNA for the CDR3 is TGTGCCAGCAGCTTAGCGGTATGGGGCAGCGGGTCTACCTACGAGCAGTACTTC.

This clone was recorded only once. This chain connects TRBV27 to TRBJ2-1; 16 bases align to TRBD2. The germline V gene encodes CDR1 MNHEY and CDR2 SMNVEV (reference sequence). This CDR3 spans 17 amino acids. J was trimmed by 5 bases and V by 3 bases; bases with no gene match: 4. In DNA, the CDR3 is TGTGCCAGCAGTTTCCGGGGACTAGCGGGAGGGAACAATGAGCAGTTCTTC. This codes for CASSFRGLAGGNNEQFF.

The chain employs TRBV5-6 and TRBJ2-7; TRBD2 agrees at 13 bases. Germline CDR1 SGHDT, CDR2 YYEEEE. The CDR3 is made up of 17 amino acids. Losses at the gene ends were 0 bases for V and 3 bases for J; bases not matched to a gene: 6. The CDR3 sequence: CASSLALAGGPGYEQYF. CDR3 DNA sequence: TGTGCCAGCAGCTTGGCACTAGCGGGAGGGCCAGGCTACGAGCAGTACTTC.

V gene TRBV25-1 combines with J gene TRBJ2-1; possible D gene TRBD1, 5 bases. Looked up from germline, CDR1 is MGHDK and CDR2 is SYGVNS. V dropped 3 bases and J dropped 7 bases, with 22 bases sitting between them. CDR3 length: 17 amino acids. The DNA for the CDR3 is TGTGCCAGCAGTGACTTCTTGACAGACGCAGGACGGAATGAGCAGTTCTTC. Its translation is CASSDFLTDAGRNEQFF.

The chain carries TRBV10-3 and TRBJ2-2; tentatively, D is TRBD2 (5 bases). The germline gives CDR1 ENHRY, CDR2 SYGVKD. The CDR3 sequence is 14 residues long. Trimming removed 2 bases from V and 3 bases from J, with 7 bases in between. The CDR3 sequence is CAISEQDYTGELFF. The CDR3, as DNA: TGTGCCATCAGTGAGCAGGACTACACCGGGGAGCTGTTTTTT.

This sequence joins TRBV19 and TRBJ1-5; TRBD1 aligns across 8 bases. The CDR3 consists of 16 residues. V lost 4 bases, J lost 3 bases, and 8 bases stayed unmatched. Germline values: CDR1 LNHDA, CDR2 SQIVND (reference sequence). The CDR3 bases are TGTGCCAGTAGTACCCTTAGACAGGGGTCCAATCAGCCCCAGCATTTT. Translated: CASSTLRQGSNQPQHF.

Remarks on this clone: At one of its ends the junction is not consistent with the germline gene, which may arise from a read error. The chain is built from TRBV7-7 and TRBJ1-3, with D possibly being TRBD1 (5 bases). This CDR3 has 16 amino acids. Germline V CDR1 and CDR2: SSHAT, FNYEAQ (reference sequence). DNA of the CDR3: TGTGCTAGCAGCCCGCATGCAGGGCCCTCTGGAAACACCATATATTTT. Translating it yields CASSPHAGPSGNTIYF. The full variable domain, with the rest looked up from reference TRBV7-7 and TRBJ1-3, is GAGVSQSPRYKVTKRGQDVTLRCDPISSHATLYWYQQALGQGPEFLTYFNYEAQPDKSGLPSDRFSAERPEGSISTLTIQRTEQRDSAMYRCASSPHAGPSGNTIYFGEGSWLTVV.

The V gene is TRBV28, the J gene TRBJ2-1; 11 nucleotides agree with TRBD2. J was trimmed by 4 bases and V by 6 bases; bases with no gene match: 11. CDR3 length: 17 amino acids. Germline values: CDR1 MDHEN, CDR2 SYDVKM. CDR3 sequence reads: CASSTLGLAGEYNEQFF. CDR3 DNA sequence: TGTGCCAGCAGCACCTTAGGACTAGCGGGCGAGTACAATGAGCAGTTCTTC. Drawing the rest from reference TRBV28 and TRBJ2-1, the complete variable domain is DVKVTQSSRYLVKRTGEKVFLECVQDMDHENMFWYRQDPGLGLRLIYFSYDVKMKEKGDIPEGYSVSREKKERFSLILESASTNQTSMYLCASSTLGLAGEYNEQFFGPGTRLTVL.

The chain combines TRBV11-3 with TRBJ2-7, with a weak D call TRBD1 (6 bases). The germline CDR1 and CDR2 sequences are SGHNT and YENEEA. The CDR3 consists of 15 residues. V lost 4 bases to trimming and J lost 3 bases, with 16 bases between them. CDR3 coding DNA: TGTGCCAGCAGCTCTCCCGCAGGGGCCGGCTACGAGCAGTACTTC. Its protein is CASSSPAGAGYEQYF. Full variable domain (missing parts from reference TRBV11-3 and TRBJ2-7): EAGVVQSPRYKIIEKKQPVAFWCNPISGHNTLYWYLQNLGQGPELLIRYENEEAVDDSQLPKDRFSAERLKGVDSTLKIQPAELGDSAVYLCASSSPAGAGYEQYFGPGTRLTVT.